This paragraph reports one T cell receptor beta chain. No antigen is known for it. The data were obtained in a study of OX40 agonist ivuxolimab in advanced cancers. Germline lookup yields CDR1 KGHSH and CDR2 LQKENI. V shed 0 bases and J shed 0 bases, with 8 bases lying between them. The CDR3 is 15 residues long. The method was immunoSEQ multiplex PCR; TCRdb's version includes in-frame clones alone and lacks a portion of them. The sample has fewer than 90,000 clones, around nine tenths seen once. General study results and limits: On average, a greater number of expanded clones characterised CD8+ T cells relative to CD4+.

The chain is built from TRBV18 and TRBJ1-2; D remains unclear. The sample consisted of CD4+ or CD8+ T cells sorted from blood, taken in a trial of the OX40 agonist ivuxolimab. This TCR was sampled from an adult with an advanced solid tumor such as melanoma, head and neck, liver or kidney cancer. The CDR3 region is CASSPPVVSNYGYTF. The CDR3 DNA reads TGTGCCAGCTCACCACCGGTAGTTTCTAACTATGGCTACACCTTC.